Listed below are T cell receptor beta chains from one sample, sequenced in a study of OX40 agonist ivuxolimab in advanced cancers. Method: immunoSEQ multiplex PCR; TCRdb's copy keeps in-frame clones and lacks some. In the table there are 21,000 or so clones, 70% to 85% of which are singletons. This material consisted of CD4+ or CD8+ T cells sorted from blood, taken in a trial of the OX40 agonist ivuxolimab. The receptor source for this set is an adult with an advanced solid tumor such as melanoma, head and neck, liver or kidney cancer. The CDR3 runs from the conserved cysteine through the conserved F or W. D genes are given only for firm matches. Clone size is stated in some rows and not others, as once, few, many or a class when expanded.

TRBJ2-5,TRBV29-1,TRBD1,14,-,TGCAGCGTTGAAGGGACAGGGGGCTTGGAGACCCAGTACTTC,CSVEGTGGLETQYF
TRBJ2-1,TRBV5-3,-,17,-,TGTGCCAGAAGCCGATACAGACTAGATCCCTCGCAGGATGAGCAGTTCTTC,CARSRYRLDPSQDEQFF
TRBJ2-7,TRBV4-1,-,17,few,TGCGCCAGCAGCCAAGATATCCGGTCCAACCCCTACTACGAGCAGTACTTC,CASSQDIRSNPYYEQYF
TRBJ2-5,TRBV5-1,-,15,-,TGCGCCAGCAGCCTTGGCTCGGGGGGCCGGGAGACCCAGTACTTC,CASSLGSGGRETQYF
TRBJ2-1,TRBV30,-,13,-,TGTGCCTGGAGTTTTGGGTCCTACAATGAGCAGTTCTTC,CAWSFGSYNEQFF
TRBJ2-6,TRBV10-3,TRBD1,19,once,TGTGCCATCAGTGAGTCGTGGACAGGAGCCTACTCTGGGGCCAACGTCCTGACTTTC,CAISESWTGAYSGANVLTF
TRBJ2-3,TRBV9,TRBD2,18,-,TGTGCCAGCAGCCTACGGACTAGCGGGATGGACCGCACAGATACGCAGTATTTT,CASSLRTSGMDRTDTQYF
TRBJ2-3,TRBV28,-,18,-,TGTGCCAGCAGTCCGCTGGGGGATCAGGTTCGGGGCACAGATACGCAGTATTTT,CASSPLGDQVRGTDTQYF
TRBJ2-1,TRBV2,-,13,once,TGTGCCAGCAGCGAAATAATAGACAATGAGCAGTTCTTC,CASSEIIDNEQFF
TRBJ2-1,TRBV27,-,16,-,TGTGCCAGCAGTTTTCGGGGCCCCACTGGGATCAATGAGCAGTTCTTC,CASSFRGPTGINEQFF
TRBJ1-1,TRBV5-1,-,13,-,TGCGCCAGCAGGGGGACGCTGAACACTGAAGCTTTCTTT,CASRGTLNTEAFF
TRBJ2-7,TRBV5-1,-,14,-,TGCGCCAGCAGCACCACGGGACTCTCTAACGAGCAGTACTTC,CASSTTGLSNEQYF
TRBJ2-1,TRBV4-1,-,13,-,TGCGCCAGCAGCCACCTTCCAAGCGATGAGCAGTTCTTC,CASSHLPSDEQFF
TRBJ2-3,TRBV5-4,-,12,-,TGTGCGGGGGGCGGAGAGGCGGATACGCAGTATTTT,CAGGGEADTQYF
TRBJ2-1,TRBV7-9,-,18,-,TGTGCCAGCAGCTTAGCGGGGATGCGGGCGGTATCCTACAATGAGCAGTTCTTC,CASSLAGMRAVSYNEQFF
TRBJ2-2,TRBV6-5,-,15,-,TGTGCCAGCAGTTCCAACCCAGGGAAAACCGGGGAGCTGTTTTTT,CASSSNPGKTGELFF
TRBJ2-2,TRBV30,-,14,-,TGTTTCGGCGCGGACTCCTCATGGACCGGGGAGCTGTTTTTT,CFGADSSWTGELFF
TRBJ2-1,TRBV6-1,-,14,-,TGTGCCAGCAGTGAGGGGCACAGTCCCAATGAGCAGTTCTTC,CASSEGHSPNEQFF
TRBJ2-1,TRBV7-9,TRBD2,18,-,TGTGCCAGCAGCTTAGAGAGTGGGGCCGGCGGGAGGGCCGATGAGCAGTTCTTC,CASSLESGAGGRADEQFF
TRBJ2-3,TRBV25-1,TRBD2,16,-,TGTGCCAGCAGTGACCTTCTAGCGGACCCCCCGGATACGCAGTATTTT,CASSDLLADPPDTQYF
TRBJ2-5,TRBV7-7,-,13,-,TGTGCTAGCAGCTTTCGGGTACAAGAGACCCAGTACTTC,CASSFRVQETQYF
TRBJ1-1,TRBV4-1,-,13,-,TGCGCCAGCAGCCAGGGGGTTGGCACTGAAGCTTTCTTT,CASSQGVGTEAFF
TRBJ2-7,TRBV2,-,16,-,TGTGCCAGCAGTGTGGGCGGAGGCCCAGGCTCCTACGAGCAGTACTTC,CASSVGGGPGSYEQYF
TRBJ2-1,TRBV7-9,TRBD1,15,-,TGTGCCAGCAGCTCATCCGGGACAGGGGAGAATGAGCAGTTCTTC,CASSSSGTGENEQFF
TRBJ1-1,TRBV28,TRBD1,15,-,TGTGCCAGCAGTCGGGACAGTAACATGAACACTGAAGCTTTCTTT,CASSRDSNMNTEAFF
TRBJ2-5,TRBV25-1,TRBD1,13,-,TGTGCCAGCAGTGAAGGGACAGAAGAGACCCAGTACTTC,CASSEGTEETQYF
TRBJ2-5,TRBV5-4,TRBD2,19,-,TGTGCCAGCAGCCCAGGGACTAGCGGGAGATATGTACTCCAAGAGACCCAGTACTTC,CASSPGTSGRYVLQETQYF
TRBJ2-3,TRBV30,TRBD2,17,-,TGTGCCTGGAGTGTACCTCGGACTAGCAAAAGCACAGATACGCAGTATTTT,CAWSVPRTSKSTDTQYF
TRBJ2-5,TRBV28,TRBD1,13,-,TGTGCCAGCAGCACAGGGGGCCAAGAGACCCAGTACTTC,CASSTGGQETQYF